This TCR beta chain came from a study of shared clonotypes between healthy human individuals. Profiled with immunoSEQ multiplex PCR; TCRdb holds only in-frame clones, not every one. The sample shows roughly 170,000 clones, roughly 70% of them seen only once. Findings and limits, study-wide: The low donor count limited represented genetic and exposure-history diversity. Blood was the sole source, and tissue repertoires probably differ.

Note on this clone: Its antigen remains unidentified.

V was cut by 4 bases and J by 0 bases, with 10 bases left in between. The germline gives CDR1 SGHDT, CDR2 YYEEEE. This CDR3 has 15 amino acids. The receptor comes from a man in his thirties or forties in good health. Source material: memory CD4+ T cells sorted from blood. The subset is: CD45RA-negative fraction. The chain joins TRBV5-6 to TRBJ1-4; D gene unclear. CDR3 amino acids: CASSRKWATNEKLFF. Here the CDR3 DNA reads TGTGCCAGCAGCCGCAAATGGGCAACTAATGAAAAACTGTTTTTT.